A selection of T cell receptor beta chains follows, all from one sample in a study of identical twins. Each CDR3 protein gets one entry after TCRdb re-called the 5' RACE reads with MiXCR. The sample has just over 500,000 distinct CDR3 sequences, around 20% seen once; the top ten hold about 0.93%. Separately, the same data were catalogued under a study of T cells expressing NK-cell markers.

The sequencing input was CD4+ T cells sorted from blood. Receptors were obtained from a woman aged 18-30 years in good health. The CDR3 runs from the conserved cysteine through the conserved F or W. Fields, in order: D gene, CDR3 length, J gene, clone size, V gene, CDR3 DNA, CDR3 protein. The D gene is left open where the match is weak. For some rows the clone size is stated as once, few or many, or as a class when expanded; others skip it.

. 13 TRBJ1-2 . TRBV12-3/TRBV12-4 TGTGTCAGCAGTTTAAAGGCGGCTAATGGCTACACCTTC CVSSLKAANGYTF
. 14 TRBJ1-6 . TRBV20-1 TGCAGTGCTAGCGCGGGGAGGAATAATTCACCCCTCCACTTT CSASAGRNNSPLHF
. 14 TRBJ2-1 . TRBV20-1 TGCAGTGCTAGAGAAGGTAGCGGATACAATGAGCAGTTCTTC CSAREGSGYNEQFF
TRBD2 14 TRBJ2-1 . TRBV20-1 TGCAGTGAGCGAGGACTAGCGGGAGAATCTGAGCAGTTCTTC CSERGLAGESEQFF
TRBD1 17 TRBJ2-7 few TRBV7-9 TGTGCCAGCAGCCTTGGACAGGGGGCTACCTTGGTCTACGAGCAGTACTTC CASSLGQGATLVYEQYF
. 15 TRBJ2-1 few TRBV12-3/TRBV12-4 TGTGCCAGCAGCTCCCGACTAGAGGCAAAGACTGAGCAGTTCTTC CASSSRLEAKTEQFF
TRBD1 16 TRBJ1-2 few TRBV20-1 TGCAGTGCTAAGTCGGACAGGGGACGATCTAACTATGGCTACACCTTC CSAKSDRGRSNYGYTF
TRBD1 15 TRBJ2-7 . TRBV12-3/TRBV12-4 TGTGCCAGCAGCAGAGGGACAGGGTTGACCTACGAGCAGTACTTC CASSRGTGLTYEQYF
. 11 TRBJ2-7 . TRBV29-1 TGCAGCGTTTCTAACAGGGACGAGCAGTACTTC CSVSNRDEQYF
. 14 TRBJ2-1 few TRBV18 TGTGCCAGCTCACCACCGTCAACATACAATGAGCAGTTCTTC CASSPPSTYNEQFF
. 15 TRBJ1-1 . TRBV12-3/TRBV12-4 TGTGCCAGCAGTTTTTCGGCTACCCGAGGGACTGAAGCTTTCTTT CASSFSATRGTEAFF
TRBD2 15 TRBJ2-7 . TRBV9 TGTGCCAGCAGCGTAGCGGGAGGGTTATCCTACGAGCAGTACTTC CASSVAGGLSYEQYF
. 12 TRBJ2-3 many TRBV28 TGTGCCAGCGCAGGCAGCACAGATACGCAGTATTTT CASAGSTDTQYF
TRBD2 18 TRBJ2-1 . TRBV5-6 TGTGCCAGCAGCTACGGGCGAGGACTAGCGGGAGCCCCAGGTGAGCAGTTCTTC CASSYGRGLAGAPGEQFF
. 14 TRBJ1-3 few TRBV2 TGTGCCAGCAGTGTGAGAGGGAGCGGAAACACCATATATTTT CASSVRGSGNTIYF
. 14 TRBJ1-2 many TRBV12-3/TRBV12-4 TGTGCCAGCAGTTTAGGCCTTCAGCCCTATGGCTACACCTTC CASSLGLQPYGYTF
TRBD2 16 TRBJ2-2 few TRBV6-1 TGTGCCAGCAGCCAAATTAGCGGGAGGAGGACCGGGGAGCTGTTTTTT CASSQISGRRTGELFF
. 14 TRBJ2-1 few TRBV7-9 TGTGCCAGCAGCTTATACCCTCCCGGCCATGAGCAGTTCTTC CASSLYPPGHEQFF
. 15 TRBJ1-2 many TRBV12-3/TRBV12-4 TGTGCCAGCAGTTTAACAGGGAGGGGTAGCTATGGCTACACCTTC CASSLTGRGSYGYTF
. 13 TRBJ1-1 . TRBV20-1 TGCAGTGCTAGTTCCGGAGGGAACACTGAAGCTTTCTTT CSASSGGNTEAFF
. 15 TRBJ2-2 many TRBV2 TGTGCCAGCAGTGAATGGGAGGCGAACACCGGGGAGCTGTTTTTT CASSEWEANTGELFF
TRBD2 15 TRBJ2-7 few TRBV20-1 TGCAGTGCTGAGGGCTTGCGGGGGGCACAGTACGAGCAGTACTTC CSAEGLRGAQYEQYF
. 13 TRBJ2-3 . TRBV9 TGTGCCAGCAGCCCAGGACTGGGGGGAACGCAGTATTTT CASSPGLGGTQYF
. 13 TRBJ1-2 . TRBV5-6 TGTGCCAGCAGACCCGGGGCCTCCTATGGCTACACCTTC CASRPGASYGYTF
TRBD2 15 TRBJ2-1 many TRBV7-2 TGTGCCAGCAGTTTATTAGCGGGAGGGTACAATGAGCAGTTCTTC CASSLLAGGYNEQFF
TRBD1 17 TRBJ1-6 . TRBV11-3 TGTGCCAGCAGCTTAGGTGGGACAGGGGCCGCAAGAGGTCCCCTCCACTTT CASSLGGTGAARGPLHF
TRBD2 16 TRBJ2-3 few TRBV7-2 TGTGCCAGCAGCGCCCTACTAGCGGGAGGAAAAGATACGCAGTATTTT CASSALLAGGKDTQYF
. 19 TRBJ2-5 . TRBV21-1 TGTGCCAGCAGCAACAGTACCGGGACTAGCGGGGGGGCCTCGGAGACCCAGTACTTC CASSNSTGTSGGASETQYF
. 16 TRBJ1-6 few TRBV7-9 TGTGCCAGCAGCTCTTGGACAACGGCAAAGGATTCACCCCTCCACTTT CASSSWTTAKDSPLHF
TRBD2 16 TRBJ2-5 few TRBV5-8 TGTGCCAGCAGCGGCGGGGGACTAGCTAAGCCCGGGACCCAGTACTTC CASSGGGLAKPGTQYF
. 15 TRBJ2-5 few TRBV7-2 TGTGCCAGCAGCCTTTTTACGGGGAATCGGGAGACCCAGTACTTC CASSLFTGNRETQYF
TRBD1 14 TRBJ1-5 . TRBV7-2 TGTGCCAGCAGCTTAGCGGGGACAGGGGGTGGCCAGCATTTT CASSLAGTGGGQHF
. 12 TRBJ1-1 few TRBV6-6 TGTGCCAGCAATTCACAGGGACGAGAAGCTTTCTTT CASNSQGREAFF
. 12 TRBJ1-5 . TRBV20-1 TGCAGTGCTAGATTCCGGGTAGAGCCCCAGCATTTT CSARFRVEPQHF
TRBD2 17 TRBJ2-1 . TRBV10-3 TGTGCCATCAGTGAAGGGATTAGCGGGGGGCTTATGAATGAGCAGTTCTTC CAISEGISGGLMNEQFF
TRBD1 15 TRBJ2-3 few TRBV18 TGTGCCAGCTCGGAATCGGGACAGGGGACAGATACGCAGTATTTT CASSESGQGTDTQYF
. 12 TRBJ2-5 . TRBV24-1 TGTGCCACCAGTCAGGGTCCAGAGACCCAGTACTTC CATSQGPETQYF